Listed below are T cell receptor beta chains from one sample, sequenced in a study of blood T cell repertoires in COVID-19. Sequenced by immunoSEQ multiplex PCR; TCRdb stores in-frame clones only, minus some. The sample has some 200,000 clones, roughly 84% seen once. The sequencing input was peripheral blood. All receptors derive from a man between 50 and 59 years old with COVID-19, enrolled during active disease. CDR3s include the opening cysteine and the closing phenylalanine or tryptophan. Fields, in order: clone size, D gene, J gene, V gene, CDR3 length, CDR3 protein, CDR3 DNA. D genes are given only for firm matches. A clone size is listed for some rows: how often the clone was seen (once, few, many), or a class if it is expanded.

>NA|NA|TRBJ2-2|TRBV5-4|12
CASRRDTGELFF
TGTGCCAGCAGGAGGGACACCGGGGAGCTGTTTTTT
>NA|TRBD2|TRBJ2-3|TRBV4-3|15
CASSQASGGTDTQYF
TGCGCCAGCAGCCAAGCTAGCGGGGGTACAGATACGCAGTATTTT
>NA|NA|TRBJ2-2|TRBV7-2|13
CATGSSNTGELFF
TGTGCCACCGGTTCTTCTAACACCGGGGAGCTGTTTTTT
>NA|NA|TRBJ1-1|TRBV3-1/TRBV3-2|14
CASSPGRLETEAFF
TGTGCCAGCAGCCCCGGCCGACTTGAGACTGAAGCTTTCTTT
>NA|TRBD1|TRBJ2-1|TRBV5-8|19
CASSLMTGTGSLRGNEQFF
TGTGCCAGCAGCTTAATGACCGGGACAGGGAGCCTGCGGGGAAATGAGCAGTTCTTC
>NA|TRBD1|TRBJ1-2|TRBV5-1|14
CASSLGQGSGGYTF
TGCGCCAGCAGCCTAGGACAGGGTTCGGGCGGCTACACCTTC
>NA|NA|TRBJ1-1|TRBV9|11
CASSHGGEAFF
TGTGCCAGCAGCCACGGGGGTGAAGCTTTCTTT
>once|NA|TRBJ2-3|TRBV6-4|16
CASSDTLASDTDTQYF
TGTGCCAGCAGTGACACCCTAGCGTCTGACACAGATACGCAGTATTTT
>NA|TRBD1|TRBJ1-5|TRBV28|16
CASSLNPRGRSQPQHF
TGTGCCAGCAGTCTCAACCCCAGGGGGCGCAGCCAGCCCCAGCATTTT
>NA|TRBD1|TRBJ2-7|TRBV27|20
CASSWMGTGGLRSAGYEQYF
TGTGCCAGCAGTTGGATGGGAACAGGGGGTTTACGCTCCGCTGGTTACGAGCAGTACTTC
>once|TRBD1|TRBJ2-7|TRBV7-9|14
CASSSPDRGYEQYF
TGTGCCAGCAGCTCCCCGGACAGGGGGTACGAGCAGTACTTC
>NA|NA|TRBJ1-1|TRBV2|12
CASSVRDRMSFF
TGTGCCAGCAGTGTGAGGGATCGAATGTCTTTCTTT
>once|TRBD2|TRBJ2-7|TRBV7-3|15
CASSLTAGDTYEQYF
TGTGCCAGCAGCTTAACAGCGGGGGATACCTACGAGCAGTACTTC
>NA|TRBD1|TRBJ2-5|TRBV25-1|15
CASSVRQGSRETQYF
TGTGCCAGCAGTGTACGACAGGGATCGCGGGAGACCCAGTACTTC
>NA|TRBD1|TRBJ2-3|TRBV27|19
CASSLTYLGQGGNLNTQYF
TGTGCCAGCAGTTTAACCTACCTGGGACAGGGTGGAAATTTAAATACGCAGTATTTT
>NA|NA|TRBJ2-7|TRBV4-3|15
CASSQDTGSSYEQYF
TGCGCCAGCAGCCAAGACACGGGTAGCTCCTACGAGCAGTACTTC
>NA|TRBD1|TRBJ2-7|TRBV19|15
CASSLAGTGTYEQYF
TGTGCCAGTAGTCTCGCCGGGACAGGAACTTACGAGCAGTACTTC